The 18 T cell receptor beta chains below were found in one sample sequenced in a study of identical twins. TCRdb reanalysed the 5' RACE reads using MiXCR and keeps one entry per CDR3 protein. The sample includes 700,000 to 950,000 distinct CDR3 sequences, around an eighth of them seen just once. The same data also contributed to another study, on yellow fever vaccine responses in identical twins.

The specimen sequenced was PBMCs. The receptor source for this set is a woman aged 18-30 years in good health.

The chain has TRBV24-1 and TRBJ2-1, with TRBD2 identical over 10 bases. Germline CDR1 KGHDR, CDR2 SFDVKD. V was pared by 4 bases and J by 6 bases, with 8 bases of the junction left unmatched. The CDR3 consists of 16 residues. This chain's CDR3 is CATSDSGTSDFNEQFF. CDR3 nucleotides: TGTGCCACCAGTGACTCCGGGACTAGCGACTTCAATGAGCAGTTCTTC.

The chain combines TRBV27 with TRBJ2-2; 8 nucleotides line up with TRBD2. The trim removed 4 bases at V and 1 base at J, leaving 8 bases unmatched. Germline V gene sequence: CDR1 MNHEY, CDR2 SMNVEV (reference sequence). The CDR3 sequence is 17 residues long. The CDR3 nucleotides read TGTGCCAGCAGTTCTAGGTATAGCGGGGTGAACACCGGGGAGCTGTTTTTT. Translated, it gives CASSSRYSGVNTGELFF.

The table lists this clonotype with many counts. The chain couples TRBV6-4 to TRBJ2-1, with TRBD2 matching over 7 bases. V dropped 6 bases and J dropped 7; count of bases not matched to a gene: 15. The CDR3 runs to 16 residues. Germline V gene lookup returns CDR1 MRHNA and CDR2 SNTAGT. Here the CDR3 reads CASSLSPGGGTNEQFF. CDR3 DNA: TGTGCCAGCAGCCTAAGTCCTGGCGGGGGTACAAATGAGCAGTTCTTC.

About this clonotype: Relative to the germline gene, one junction end is altered; a read error may explain this. The chain has TRBV24-1 and TRBJ2-3, with a possible D match to TRBD2 (7 bases). CDR3 length: 15 amino acids. Germline V gene data show CDR1 as KGHDR and CDR2 as SFDVKD. Written as DNA, the CDR3 is TGTGCCACCGGTGAGGGGGGCGGGAGAACAGATACGCAGTATTTT. Amino acid sequence: CATGEGGGRTDTQYF.

J is TRBJ1-4 and V is TRBV20-1; D ambiguous. Germline V gives CDR1 DFQATT, CDR2 SNEGSKA (reference sequence). CDR3 length equals 12 residues. The V gene lost 3 bases and the J gene lost 6 bases, with 8 bases spanning the gap. The CDR3 reads CSARPMDEKLFF. The CDR3 bases are TGCAGTGCTAGGCCTATGGATGAAAAACTGTTTTTT.

The CDR3 region is CASSVRAGGEQYF. As DNA, the CDR3 is TGTGCCAGCAGCGTAAGGGCCGGGGGCGAGCAGTACTTC. This chain links TRBV9 with TRBJ2-7; D perhaps matches TRBD2 (6 bases). From germline, CDR1 is SGDLS and CDR2 YYNGEE. With 1 base removed from V and 6 bases from J, the gap between germline ends came to 11 bases. The CDR3 loop spans 13 amino acids.

The chain links TRBV27 to TRBJ2-1; D is perhaps TRBD2 (6 bases). The CDR3 length is 15 residues. Germline lookup yields CDR1 MNHEY and CDR2 SMNVEV (reference sequence). Trimming took 5 bases from V and 3 from J, leaving 14 bases between them. CDR3 sequence reads: CASSPHRERYNEQFF. In nucleotides, the CDR3 is TGTGCCAGCAGTCCCCACCGGGAGCGCTACAATGAGCAGTTCTTC.

This clonotype was seen only a few times. The J gene is TRBJ2-7, the V gene TRBV6-5; D is perhaps TRBD1 (6 bases). The V gene's germline CDR1 is MNHEY and CDR2 SVGAGI. CDR3 length equals 16 residues. Deletions cut 2 bases from V and 2 bases from J, with 16 bases between. In nucleotides, the CDR3 is TGTGCCAGCAGTTACACGGCTCTGGGACACACCTACGAGCAGTACTTC. Translation gives CASSYTALGHTYEQYF.

The chain uses TRBV5-1 and TRBJ2-3; D is perhaps TRBD1 (5 bases). Trimming removed 0 bases at V and 5 bases at J, with 10 bases between. Germline CDR1 SGHRS, CDR2 YFSETQ. This CDR3 is 14 amino acids long. CDR3 amino acids: CASSLGGRIDTQYF. The DNA for the CDR3 is TGCGCCAGCAGCTTGGGGGGCAGGATAGATACGCAGTATTTT.

This chain connects TRBV24-1 to TRBJ1-2; D remains unclear. This CDR3 spans 12 amino acids. V lost 11 bases, J lost 4 bases, and 13 bases lay in between. CDR1 is KGHDR, CDR2 SFDVKD, per germline. The DNA of the CDR3 is TGTGCCAGCTTCAAGGAGTTCTATGGCTACACCTTC. Residues: CASFKEFYGYTF.

The chain recombines TRBV3-1 with TRBJ1-4; tentative D call: TRBD1 (5 bases). Looked up from germline, CDR1 is LGHDT and CDR2 is YNNKEL (reference sequence). This CDR3 region has 14 residues. V dropped 3 bases and J dropped 7 bases, with 12 bases sitting between them. The DNA for the CDR3 is TGTGCCAGCAGCCAGGGAAGGGGCAGTGAAAAACTGTTTTTT. Residues: CASSQGRGSEKLFF. The variable domain in full, completed from reference TRBV3-1 and TRBJ1-4, reads DTAVSQTPKYLVTQMGNDKSIKCEQNLGHDTMYWYKQDSKKFLKIMFSYNNKELIINETVPNRFSPKSPDKAHLNLHINSLELGDSAVYFCASSQGRGSEKLFFGSGTQLSVL.

V usage is TRBV20-1 and J usage is TRBJ2-1; D call uncertain. Germline assignment: CDR1 DFQATT and CDR2 SNEGSKA (reference sequence). V lost 3 bases to trimming and J lost 10 bases, with 7 bases between them. The CDR3 is 10 amino acids. The CDR3 is CSARIREQFF. The CDR3 DNA is TGCAGTGCTAGGATACGCGAGCAGTTCTTC.

The rearrangement joins TRBV7-8 to TRBJ2-2, with D perhaps matching TRBD1 or TRBD2 (6 bases each). The germline V gene encodes CDR1 SGHVS and CDR2 FQNEAQ. The germline V and J ends were trimmed by 7 bases and 1 base, with 25 bases remaining between them. The CDR3 spans 19 residues. CDR3 sequence reads: CASTVGGLARNQNTGELFF. CDR3 nucleotide sequence: TGTGCCAGCACCGTAGGGGGGCTAGCGCGCAACCAGAACACCGGGGAGCTGTTTTTT.

This clonotype has just a few counts. J is TRBJ2-3 and V is TRBV7-9; D may be TRBD2 (6 bases). Germline CDR1 is SEHNR and CDR2 is FQNEAQ (reference sequence). The CDR3 is made up of 17 amino acids. V dropped 3 bases and J dropped 2 bases, with 18 bases sitting between them. The CDR3, as DNA: TGTGCCAGCAGCTTTGACTATGAGCGGGCAAACACAGATACGCAGTATTTT. Residues: CASSFDYERANTDTQYF.

This clonotype was seen more than once but under ten times. V and J are TRBV4-2 and TRBJ2-1; a possible D gene is TRBD1 (5 bases). The germline V gene has CDR1 LGHNA and CDR2 YNFKEQ. Trimming took off 0 bases at V and 15 bases at J, with 18 bases between the two ends. CDR3 length: 14 residues. The DNA of the CDR3 is TGTGCCAGCAGCCAAGATGCGGCCTCACAGGTCCCGTTCTTC. Translation: CASSQDAASQVPFF.

This clonotype was counted a single time. The chain couples TRBV29-1 to TRBJ2-5; 7 nucleotides line up with TRBD1. Germline assignment: CDR1 SQVTM and CDR2 ANQGSEA. V was pared by 5 bases and J by 1 base, with 13 bases of the junction left unmatched. The CDR3 totals 16 residues. DNA of the CDR3: TGCAGCGTTATTTCGGACAGGTTCACATCCCAAGAGACCCAGTACTTC. Encoded protein: CSVISDRFTSQETQYF.

This rearrangement joins TRBV29-1 to TRBJ2-3; weak D call: TRBD2 (6 bases). This CDR3 has 13 amino acids. The V gene lost 4 bases and the J gene lost 7 bases, with 15 bases spanning the gap. Germline CDR1 is SQVTM and CDR2 is ANQGSEA. CDR3 DNA sequence: TGCAGCGTTGGGGAGGCAGGCTCATATACGCAGTATTTT. Translated, it gives CSVGEAGSYTQYF.

This clonotype occurred a few times. This chain links TRBV4-1 with TRBJ1-2, with D possibly matching TRBD1 (5 bases). The V end was cut by 0 bases, the J end by 12 bases, with 14 bases between. In germline, CDR1 is MGHRA, CDR2 YSYEKL. The CDR3 loop spans 13 amino acids. The CDR3 coding sequence is TGCGCCAGCAGCCAAGAGGGGACGTGGGGGGACACCTTC. Translated, it gives CASSQEGTWGDTF.